This record looks at one T cell receptor (beta chain) sequence and its context. TCRdb's table, derived via immunoSEQ multiplex PCR, lists solely in-frame clones and lacks some. The data contain some 68,000 clones, 75% to 90% of them seen just once; the ten biggest clones take up 2% to 2.5%. The source of the sample is a study of blood T cell repertoires in COVID-19. The ends were cut back, 7 bases at V and 5 bases at J, with 6 bases in the middle. Germline lookup yields CDR1 SNHLY and CDR2 FYNNEI. This CDR3 spans 11 amino acids. V and J are TRBV2 and TRBJ2-1; D not resolved. The receptor's source is a human donor in a cohort sampled during active COVID-19. Sample: peripheral blood. This chain's CDR3 is CASTRDNEQFF. The DNA for the CDR3 is TGTGCCAGCACGAGAGACAATGAGCAGTTCTTC.